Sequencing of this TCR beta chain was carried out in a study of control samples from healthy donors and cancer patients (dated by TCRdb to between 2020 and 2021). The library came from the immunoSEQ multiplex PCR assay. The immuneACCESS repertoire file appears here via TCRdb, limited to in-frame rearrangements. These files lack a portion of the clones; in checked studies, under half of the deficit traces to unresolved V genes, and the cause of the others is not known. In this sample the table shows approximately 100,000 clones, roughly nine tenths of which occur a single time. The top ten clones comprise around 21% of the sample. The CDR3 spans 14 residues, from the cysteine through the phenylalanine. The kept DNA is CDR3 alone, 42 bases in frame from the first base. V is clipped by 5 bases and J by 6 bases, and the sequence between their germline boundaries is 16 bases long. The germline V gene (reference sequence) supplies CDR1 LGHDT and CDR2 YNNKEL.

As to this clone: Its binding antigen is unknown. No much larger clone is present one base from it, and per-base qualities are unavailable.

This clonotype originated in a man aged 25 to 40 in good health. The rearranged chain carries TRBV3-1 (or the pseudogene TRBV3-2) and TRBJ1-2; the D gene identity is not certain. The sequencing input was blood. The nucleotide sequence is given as TGTGCCAGCAGCTCTCACGAGGGTAATAATGGCTACACCTTC. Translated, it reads CASSSHEGNNGYTF.